Below, one TCR beta chain is given with its context. The entry originates in a study of blood T cell repertoires in COVID-19. CDR1 SEHNR and CDR2 FQNEAQ come from the germline V gene (reference sequence). Between the trimmed V and J ends, which lost 4 bases and 4 bases, there was a span of 13 bases. The CDR3 consists of 15 residues. The authors' processing: Reference gene primer amplification gave estimated nucleated cell counts. Only in-frame clones appear in the TCRdb table, and some are missing; sequencing was by immunoSEQ multiplex PCR. That table is the source of V, J and clone size, and D and trimming were worked out from the DNA. The table has approximately 120,000 clones, approximately 83% seen once; the top ten hold approximately 12%.

Sequencing used peripheral blood. The rearrangement links TRBV7-9 to TRBJ2-2, with D hard to call. The TCR comes from a man between 60 and 75 years old with acute or convalescent COVID-19. CDR3 protein: CASSSPLTGTGELFF. In nucleotides, the CDR3 is TGTGCCAGCAGCTCCCCCCTGACGGGCACCGGGGAGCTGTTTTTT.